The 30 T cell receptor beta chains reported below all come from one sample, sequenced in a study of blood T cells in healthy people across ages. The use of a sample-barcoded 5' primer and a J-beta primer mix characterized a second PCR of roughly 6 to 12 cycles. TCRdb reprocessed the 5' RACE reads with MiXCR, giving one entry per CDR3 protein. The table has about 800,000 distinct CDR3 sequences, 58% seen once; the top ten hold roughly 20%. Sequencing was performed on blood. The receptors here all came from a man aged 30-40 years in good health.

The chain recombines TRBV4-2 with TRBJ2-5, with D possibly called TRBD1 or TRBD2 (6 bases each). The DNA end lines up better with TRBJ2-4; the J call may be wrong. Looked up from germline, CDR1 is LGHNA and CDR2 is YNFKEQ. CDR3 size: 15 residues. This CDR3 is CASSQEGGRTDIQYF. As DNA, the CDR3 is TGTGCCAGCAGCCAAGAGGGGGGCAGGACGGACATTCAGTACTTC.

The chain links TRBV20-1 to TRBJ2-7, with 7 bases lining up with TRBD2. The V segment lost 5 bases and the J segment 0 bases; nucleotides outside the gene matches: 7. CDR1 and CDR2 from the germline V gene are DFQATT and SNEGSKA (reference sequence). The CDR3 contains 14 residues. CDR3 in DNA: TGCAGTGCTCCCGCGAGCGGGGCCTCCTACGAGCAGTACTTC. This gives the protein CSAPASGASYEQYF.

V gene TRBV7-2 combines with J gene TRBJ1-2; tentatively, D is TRBD1 (5 bases). Germline CDR1 reads SGHTA; CDR2 reads FQGNSA. The CDR3 has 15 amino acids. V was cut by 1 base and J by 6 bases, with 15 bases left in between. Written as DNA, the CDR3 is TGTGCCAGCAGCTTAGGCGTCCTAGGGGCCCATGGCTACACCTTC. Translation gives CASSLGVLGAHGYTF.

This sequence joins TRBV15 and TRBJ1-2; D unclear. This CDR3 contains 14 residues. In germline, CDR1 is LNHNV, CDR2 YYDKDF (reference sequence). Trimming cost V 0 bases and J 2 bases, with 7 bases left between them. The chain's CDR3 is CATSRDRRNYGYTF. The CDR3 DNA reads TGTGCCACCAGCAGAGACAGGAGGAACTATGGCTACACCTTC.

This clonotype was picked up one time. The chain is built from TRBV20-1 and TRBJ2-7; TRBD2 agrees at 9 bases. V lost 1 base to trimming and J lost 0 bases; unmatched junction nucleotides: 4. CDR1 is DFQATT and CDR2 is SNEGSKA in the germline V gene (reference sequence). The CDR3 consists of 15 residues. This CDR3 is CSARGLAESSYEQYF. The CDR3 DNA follows: TGCAGTGCTAGAGGACTAGCGGAAAGCTCCTACGAGCAGTACTTC.

V usage is TRBV7-9 and J usage is TRBJ2-1, with D unclear. Germline V gene sequence: CDR1 SEHNR, CDR2 FQNEAQ (reference sequence). Trimming took off 0 bases at V and 15 bases at J, with 15 bases between the two ends. CDR3 size: 13 residues. The CDR3: CASSLASSSDPFF. The CDR3 DNA reads as TGTGCCAGCAGCTTAGCGTCAAGCTCTGACCCGTTCTTC.

The chain carries TRBV12-3 or TRBV12-4 and TRBJ1-1; no clear D gene. CDR3 length: 14 residues. The V end lost 3 bases, the J end lost 1 base, and 9 bases lay between the germline ends. The CDR3 loop reads CASSFSDGNTEAFF. In DNA form, the CDR3 reads TGTGCCAGCAGTTTCTCGGACGGGAACACTGAAGCTTTCTTT.

This clonotype has a single count. This chain links TRBV10-3 with TRBJ1-1; unclear D gene. The CDR3 totals 14 residues. Deletions cut 3 bases from V and 2 bases from J, with 10 bases between. Germline values: CDR1 ENHRY, CDR2 SYGVKD. The CDR3 sequence is CAISDQDINTEAFF. CDR3 in DNA: TGTGCCATCAGTGACCAGGATATAAACACTGAAGCTTTCTTT.

The J gene is TRBJ2-7, the V gene TRBV20-1; 14 nucleotides line up with TRBD2. The germline V gene encodes CDR1 DFQATT and CDR2 SNEGSKA (reference sequence). The CDR3 runs 16 residues. Trimming at V came to 3 bases and at J to 5 bases, leaving 9 bases not matched to a gene. CDR3 in amino acids: CSARSPGTSGRNEQYF. CDR3 bases: TGCAGTGCTAGGAGCCCAGGGACTAGCGGGAGAAACGAGCAGTACTTC.

The V call is TRBV13, the J call TRBJ2-5, with 7 positions matching TRBD2. The CDR3 loop spans 15 amino acids. The V segment lost 4 bases and the J segment 11 bases; nucleotides outside the gene matches: 16. The germline CDR1 and CDR2 sequences are PRHDT and FYEKMQ (reference sequence). The CDR3 spells CASSCWGGQYNEQYF. CDR3 nucleotides: TGTGCCAGCAGCTGTTGGGGAGGGCAGTACAATGAGCAGTACTTC.

The gene calls are TRBV30 and TRBJ2-7; D not resolved. The CDR3 is made up of 13 amino acids. The V end lost 5 bases, the J end lost 1 base, and 12 bases lay between the germline ends. Germline CDR1 reads GTSNPN; CDR2 reads SVGIG (reference sequence). CDR3 DNA: TGTGCCTGGGCCCCCTCACCATCCTACGAGCAGTACTTC. Amino acids: CAWAPSPSYEQYF.

With respect to this clonotype: Germline and junction disagree at one end, which may indicate a read error. CDR3 sequence: CTISESYGYTF. CDR3 DNA sequence: TGTACCATCAGTGAGTCTTATGGCTACACCTTC. The gene calls are TRBV10-3 and TRBJ1-2; D remains unclear. The CDR3 is 11 amino acids. Germline V gene sequence: CDR1 ENHRY, CDR2 SYGVKD.

In nucleotides, the CDR3 is TGTGCCAGCAGCTTAATCGCCGGACTAGCGGGACGTAGCTACGAGCAGTACTTC. Translated, it gives CASSLIAGLAGRSYEQYF. J is TRBJ2-7 and V is TRBV11-2; 12 positions agree with TRBD2. Germline CDR1 and CDR2: SGHAT and FQNNGV. J gave up 3 bases and V 2 bases, and 11 bases lay outside the gene matches. The CDR3 has 18 residues.

This rearrangement joins TRBV20-1 to TRBJ2-1; D gene unclear. In germline, CDR1 is DFQATT, CDR2 SNEGSKA (reference sequence). This CDR3 comprises 10 residues. V was pared by 5 bases and J by 10 bases, with 9 bases between. DNA for the CDR3: TGCAGTGCTCGGGCCGGGGAGCAGTTCTTC. Amino acids: CSARAGEQFF.

This chain joins TRBV9 and TRBJ2-4, with D perhaps matching TRBD1 (6 bases). This CDR3 comprises 16 residues. Germline lookup yields CDR1 SGDLS and CDR2 YYNGEE. The V end lost 4 bases, the J end lost 5 bases, and 19 bases lay between the germline ends. The CDR3 region is CASSPRLGHLENIQYF. CDR3 nucleotides: TGTGCCAGCAGCCCCCGCCTGGGACACCTGGAAAACATTCAGTACTTC.

This clonotype was detected a few times. The chain joins TRBV5-1 to TRBJ2-6, with 7 bases aligning to TRBD1. V shed 7 bases, J shed 0 bases, and the junction held 10 bases outside the gene matches. The CDR3 is 17 residues long. Germline CDR1 is SGHRS and CDR2 is YFSETQ. The CDR3, as DNA: TGCGCCAGCGGAGAGACAGGGAGACCCTCTGGGGCCAACGTCCTGACTTTC. It is translated as CASGETGRPSGANVLTF.

The sample holds a few counts of this clonotype. The chain employs TRBV7-9 and TRBJ2-7; tentative D call: TRBD1 (5 bases). The V gene lost 3 bases and the J gene lost 2 bases, with 14 bases spanning the gap. Germline values: CDR1 SEHNR, CDR2 FQNEAQ (reference sequence). CDR3 length: 15 amino acids. CDR3 nucleotide sequence: TGTGCCAGCAGCTTCAGACAGAATTTTACCTACGAGCAGTACTTC. Translation gives CASSFRQNFTYEQYF.

In this sample, this clonotype turned up once. The chain links TRBV5-1 to TRBJ1-2; D not resolved. The germline V gene has CDR1 SGHRS and CDR2 YFSETQ. The V end was cut by 0 bases, the J end by 0 bases, with 6 bases between. CDR3 length: 14 amino acids. CDR3 amino acids: CASSLALANYGYTF. The CDR3 coding sequence is TGCGCCAGCAGCTTGGCCTTGGCTAACTATGGCTACACCTTC.

This clonotype was seen just once. The V call is TRBV15, the J call TRBJ2-3; the D is unclear. The V end was cut by 5 bases, the J end by 2 bases, with 14 bases between. The length of the CDR3 is 15 residues. Germline CDR1 is LNHNV and CDR2 is YYDKDF (reference sequence). The CDR3 region has the DNA TGTGCCACCAGCGGCGGCACCCTTCACACAGATACGCAGTATTTT. Translated, it gives CATSGGTLHTDTQYF.

The table lists this clonotype with a few counts. CDR3 sequence: CSASSSGVGTQYF. CDR3 DNA sequence: TGCAGTGCTAGTTCTAGCGGGGTCGGGACCCAGTACTTC. V usage is TRBV20-1 and J usage is TRBJ2-5, with 9 bases aligning to TRBD2. The germline V gene encodes CDR1 DFQATT and CDR2 SNEGSKA (reference sequence). The CDR3 is made up of 13 amino acids. The V gene end was trimmed by 3 bases and the J gene end by 7 bases; junction bases not matched to a gene: 6.

The chain uses TRBV29-1 and TRBJ1-1; D not certain. Trimming removed 5 bases from V and 0 bases from J, with 7 bases in between. Germline values: CDR1 SQVTM, CDR2 ANQGSEA. This CDR3 has 12 amino acids. The CDR3 sequence: CSVSTMNTEAFF. The CDR3 coding sequence is TGCAGCGTTAGTACTATGAACACTGAAGCTTTCTTT.

This clonotype was seen repeatedly, ten times or more. The chain joins TRBV20-1 to TRBJ2-5; D remains ambiguous. Germline V lookup: CDR1 DFQATT, CDR2 SNEGSKA (reference sequence). There are 18 residues in the CDR3. The V end was cut by 0 bases, the J end by 4 bases, with 24 bases between. CDR3 sequence (DNA): TGCAGTGCTAGAGATTCGGTTATGGCTGTTAAATTGGGAGAGACCCAGTACTTC. This sequence encodes CSARDSVMAVKLGETQYF.

This clonotype has a single count. The rearrangement uses TRBV7-2 and TRBJ2-1; the D call may be TRBD1 or TRBD2 (5 bases each). Per germline, CDR1 SGHTA and CDR2 FQGNSA. The CDR3 loop spans 13 amino acids. V was shortened by 7 bases and J by 9 bases, with 16 bases between the two germline ends. CDR3 sequence reads: CASKSGGGSEQFF. As DNA, the CDR3 is TGTGCCAGCAAAAGTGGGGGTGGGAGTGAGCAGTTCTTC.

J is TRBJ1-2 and V is TRBV6-6; TRBD1 might be the D (5 bases). The V end was cut by 5 bases, the J end by 4 bases, with 20 bases between. CDR1 MNHNY and CDR2 SVGAGI come from the germline V gene (reference sequence). The CDR3 sequence is 16 residues long. The CDR3 loop reads CASSRDSFRDPYGYTF. DNA for the CDR3: TGTGCCAGCAGTCGGGACTCATTCAGGGATCCCTATGGCTACACCTTC.

This clonotype was seen a few times. The chain is built from TRBV4-3 and TRBJ2-7; D is ambiguous. The CDR3 contains 13 residues. Germline V gene lookup returns CDR1 LGHNA and CDR2 YSLEER. Trimming left V 0 bases short and J 6 bases short, with 9 bases between. The CDR3 region is CASSQEIRREQYF. CDR3 in DNA: TGCGCCAGCAGCCAAGAGATTCGGCGCGAGCAGTACTTC.

The chain carries TRBV4-3 and TRBJ2-4; D is unclear. TRBJ2-7 matches the DNA end more closely, so the J call is doubtful. There are 16 residues in the CDR3. CDR1 is LGHNA, CDR2 YSLEER, per germline. CDR3 nucleotides: TGCGCCAGCAGCCAAGACAAGGGAATGCCGACCTACGAGCAGTACTTC. Its translation is CASSQDKGMPTYEQYF.

The chain joins TRBV20-1 to TRBJ2-4; 13 positions match TRBD2. The CDR3 consists of 14 residues. The germline gives CDR1 DFQATT, CDR2 SNEGSKA (reference sequence). V shed 4 bases, J shed 15 bases, and the junction held 12 bases outside the gene matches. This CDR3 reads CSATKGLAGALRYF. The CDR3 DNA reads as TGCAGTGCTACCAAAGGACTAGCGGGGGCCCTCCGGTACTTC.

The gene calls are TRBV6-5 and TRBJ2-3, with D possibly being TRBD1 (6 bases). The germline gives CDR1 MNHEY, CDR2 SVGAGI. This CDR3 has 13 residues. V lost 6 bases and J lost 4, with 11 bases in between. CDR3 residues: CASRTPGADTQYF. The DNA for the CDR3 is TGTGCCAGCAGAACTCCAGGGGCAGATACGCAGTATTTT.

The rearrangement uses TRBV20-1 and TRBJ2-7; a weak D match, TRBD2 (6 bases). The V end lost 3 bases, the J end lost 5 bases, and 17 bases lay between the germline ends. There are 14 residues in the CDR3. The germline gives CDR1 DFQATT, CDR2 SNEGSKA (reference sequence). The CDR3 coding sequence is TGCAGTGCTAGTAATCCCCCAGGGAGGAACGAGCAGTACTTC. It codes for CSASNPPGRNEQYF.

This clonotype came up a few times. V usage is TRBV6-2 or TRBV6-3 and J usage is TRBJ2-7, with a tentative D call TRBD2 (6 bases). Trimming took 7 bases from V and 2 from J, leaving 12 bases between them. There are 13 residues in the CDR3. Germline V gene data show CDR1 as MNHEY and CDR2 as SVGEGT. CDR3 nucleotides: TGTGCCAGCACAGTCGGCGGGGCCTACGAGCAGTACTTC. Protein sequence: CASTVGGAYEQYF.